What follows is one T cell receptor beta chain and its context. Its antigen remains unidentified. The ends were cut back, 3 bases at V and 4 bases at J, with 6 bases in the middle. The CDR3 consists of 13 residues. Looked up from germline, CDR1 is MNHNS and CDR2 is SASEGT. A multiplex PCR was run with 60 Vbeta primers and 13 Jbeta primers. Generated by immunoSEQ multiplex PCR, the TCRdb table keeps only in-frame clones and is missing some. Of some 130,000 clones in the sample, roughly 80% are singletons; the top ten hold 1%. This record belongs to a study of cytomegalovirus exposure and HLA in healthy donors. Study results and limitations: Researchers reportedly found TCR beta sequences accurately predicted most subjects' HLA-A and HLA-B alleles. Presence/absence analyses rested on an assumption that sequencing depth was roughly uniform across donors.

The donors were healthy bone marrow donors. The genes are TRBV6-1 and TRBJ2-2; the D is unclear. Sequencing was carried out using PBMCs. The clonotype was recovered from a man aged 35-49 years in good health and CMV-seronegative. CDR3 sequence reads: CASSDLRTGELFF. The CDR3 DNA follows: TGTGCCAGCAGTGATCTCCGCACCGGGGAGCTGTTTTTT.